These T cell receptor beta chains were read from a single sample in a study of Ad26.COV2.S vaccination and SARS-CoV-2 variants. Libraries were prepared by immunoSEQ multiplex PCR; TCRdb keeps only in-frame clonotypes and omits some of them. The sample includes roughly 320,000 clones, about nine tenths of them seen just once. The material sequenced was peripheral blood, taken in a trial of Ad26.COV2.S vaccine versus placebo. The receptors shown here come from a person between 18 and 65 years old who received the Ad26.COV2.S COVID-19 vaccine or a placebo. Both conserved end residues are part of each CDR3. A D gene is named only where the DNA matches it firmly.

d_call v_call cdr3_aa
- TRBV7-2 CASSLGGLDGRPLHF
TRBD1 TRBV6-1 CASSEARRQGQIYYTEAFF
- TRBV7-3 CATSPYSTDTQYF
- TRBV6-2/TRBV6-3 CASSYRWYEQYF
TRBD1 TRBV6-6 CASSRTDRGHNYGYTF
TRBD2 TRBV6-2/TRBV6-3 CASTPAGTKWGDTQYF
TRBD1 TRBV10-3 CAMTRDSTASGYTF
TRBD1 TRBV14 CASSQASTGPYGYTF
TRBD1 TRBV6-5 CASSWGTGGAYEQYF
- TRBV19 CASSIARGGSYGYTF
TRBD1 TRBV28 CASSEDRGSNQPQHF
TRBD1 TRBV6-1 CASSEGDSPYNEQFF
- TRBV2 CASSAATVGTQYF
TRBD1 TRBV3-1/TRBV3-2 CASSLGTGMFTDTQYF
TRBD1 TRBV30 CAWSPDRGYSYNSPLHF
- TRBV6-5 CASRKTGNTGELFF
TRBD1 TRBV6-5 CASSYSIQGNSPLHF
TRBD2 TRBV27 CASSLTGLAGSTDTQYF
- TRBV7-3 CASSPRGGELFF
- TRBV9 CASSVAWGTNEKLFF
- TRBV19 CASSIGGRGDQPQHF
- TRBV2 CASSSDGGWNEQYF
- TRBV20-1 CSASSGMQLF
- TRBV4-1 CASSQESRIDEQFF
- TRBV4-1 CASTTVSNLNSGANVLTF
- TRBV7-8 CASGPGAGRNEQFF
- TRBV5-1 CASSSGQTSSYEQYF
TRBD1 TRBV27 CASSLFGQARRSETEAFF
TRBD1 TRBV19 CASSPRRTGNSDEQFF
- TRBV3-1/TRBV3-2 CASSLRLNTEAFF
- TRBV5-1 CASSFGVFYEQYF
- TRBV12-5 CASGLVKGPNLGYNEQFF
TRBD1 TRBV2 CASQTGQSDQETQYF
TRBD2 TRBV4-2 CASSQGPGGVETQYF
- TRBV28 CASRQIYEQYF
- TRBV29-1 CSVSGGGVEQYF
TRBD2 TRBV11-2 CASSPPSPLAGATDTQYF
- TRBV6-5 CASSTGTGANVLTF
- TRBV4-1 CASSQEDSYGYTF
- TRBV20-1 CSASPHGPYEQYF
- TRBV6-5 CASSVQRTAGNTIYF
- TRBV5-6 CASSQWDGGTYEQYF
- TRBV4-1 CASSPPGLGNQPQHF
- TRBV5-1 CASKVGGVTEAFF
- TRBV4-3 CASSGGLADTQYF
TRBD1 TRBV5-1 CASSLHGTGEPGEQYF
TRBD1 TRBV7-8 CASARRTGRSSSNQPQHF
- TRBV3-1/TRBV3-2 CASSQPRVGGNTIYF
TRBD1 TRBV5-8 CASTRGQGGYGYTF
- TRBV12-5 CASGPPGGRETQYF
TRBD2 TRBV6-1 CASSGPLQGAGGRNTGELFF
- TRBV18 CASSLRGDEKLFF
TRBD2 TRBV4-3 CASSQDAAGGPTDTQYF